Sequencing of this T cell receptor beta chain was carried out in a study of T-cell memory formation after mild COVID-19. General study results and limits: Researchers could not confirm that second-wave clones peaking on day 37 targeted SARS-CoV-2.

Of note for this clonotype: What it binds is not known.

The CDR3 consists of 15 residues. The V gene lost 1 base and the J gene lost 3 bases, with 11 bases spanning the gap. The germline CDR1 and CDR2 sequences are LGHNA and YNFKEQ. TCRdb recomputed calls from the 5' RACE reads with MiXCR, one row per CDR3 protein. The sample lists 350,000 or so distinct CDR3 sequences, 20% to 25% occurring once. The chain employs TRBV4-2 and TRBJ2-3, with TRBD2 as a possible D gene (6 bases). The receptor was derived from a man aged 18 to 30 who had mild COVID-19 (a few samples of this study predate the infection). Cell type and time point are not known. The sample consisted of PBMCs or a T cell subset sorted from them (not recorded which). DNA for the CDR3: TGTGCCAGCAGCCAAGGATCAAGCGGGACAGATACGCAGTATTTT. It encodes CASSQGSSGTDTQYF.